This TCR beta chain is from a study of shared clonotypes between healthy human individuals. Study-level points and caveats: Compared with memory subsets, naive subsets generally had larger estimated richness. Sharing across four donors was highest in naive CD4 (roughly 5%) and lowest in memory CD8 (0.4%).

In the sorted-subset replicate PCRs, about 190 ng DNA, 25,000 to 30,000 T cell genomes, was used. Using immunoSEQ multiplex PCR, the repertoire was profiled, and TCRdb retains in-frame clones only, with some absent. Of about 2.4 million clones in the sample, more than 90% are singletons; the top ten hold around 0.15%. Concerning this clone itself: The target antigen is unknown.

The sample taken for sequencing was naive CD4+ T cells sorted from blood. Subset here: CD45RA+ positively selected. The TCR comes from a man aged 18 to 29 in good health.

CDR3 sequence reads: CASSLGGRSNEQFF. The DNA of the CDR3 is TGTGCCAGCAGCTTAGGCGGGAGAAGTAATGAGCAGTTCTTC. V is TRBV11-2 and J is TRBJ2-1; 7 bases fit TRBD2. CDR3 length equals 14 residues. CDR1 SGHAT and CDR2 FQNNGV come from the germline V gene. V was pared by 1 base and J by 7 bases, with 4 bases of the junction left unmatched.